Presented here are 27 T cell receptor beta chains from one specimen sequenced in a study of blood T cell repertoires in COVID-19. The protocol was immunoSEQ multiplex PCR, while the TCRdb copy is restricted to in-frame clones and leaves out a portion. Of 70,000 or so clones in the sample, about 87% are singletons; the top ten hold 5% to 6.5%. Sequencing was performed on peripheral blood. The origin of the receptors is a woman in her forties or fifties with acute or convalescent COVID-19.

The chain combines TRBV11-3 with TRBJ1-5, with a possible D match to TRBD1 (6 bases). The germline CDR1 and CDR2 sequences are SGHNT and YENEEA. Trimming shortened V by 2 bases and J by 0 bases, and 14 bases separated the two germline ends. CDR3 length: 17 amino acids. The CDR3 here is CASSLTRGIYSNQPQHF. The CDR3 coding sequence is TGTGCCAGCAGCTTAACCAGGGGCATCTATAGCAATCAGCCCCAGCATTTT. The complete variable domain, with remaining parts taken from reference TRBV11-3 and TRBJ1-5, reads EAGVVQSPRYKIIEKKQPVAFWCNPISGHNTLYWYLQNLGQGPELLIRYENEEAVDDSQLPKDRFSAERLKGVDSTLKIQPAELGDSAVYLCASSLTRGIYSNQPQHFGDGTRLSIL.

This clone was seen just once. The chain combines TRBV5-4 with TRBJ2-2; TRBD2 might be the D (5 bases). Germline CDR1 is SGHNT and CDR2 is YYREEE (reference sequence). The V gene lost 4 bases and the J gene lost 7 bases, with 8 bases spanning the gap. This CDR3 has 12 residues. The CDR3 protein is CASSISGGELFF. The CDR3, as DNA: TGTGCCAGCAGCATAAGCGGCGGGGAGCTGTTTTTT.

The chain uses TRBV27 and TRBJ2-1; 8 nucleotides match TRBD2. The CDR3 totals 15 residues. The V gene's germline CDR1 is MNHEY and CDR2 SMNVEV (reference sequence). V lost 4 bases, J lost 8 bases, and 10 bases stayed unmatched. CDR3 in DNA: TGTGCCAGCAGTTACGGGACTAGTGGGTTCTATGAGCAGTTCTTC. This codes for CASSYGTSGFYEQFF.

The chain has TRBV27 and TRBJ2-1, with TRBD1 identical over 8 bases. The CDR3 length is 17 residues. Germline V gene sequence: CDR1 MNHEY, CDR2 SMNVEV (reference sequence). V lost 4 bases to trimming and J lost 7 bases; unmatched junction nucleotides: 15. CDR3 loop: CASSSLTWAGGRNEQFF. For the CDR3, the DNA is TGTGCCAGCAGTTCACTCACCTGGGCAGGGGGCAGGAATGAGCAGTTCTTC.

The gene calls are TRBV5-3 and TRBJ2-1; D gene uncertain. TRBV5-3 is an ORF, with its function uncertain. The CDR3 spans 17 residues. V was cut by 4 bases and J by 0 bases, with 17 bases left in between. The CDR3 loop is CARSQICNRSSYNEQFF. The CDR3 DNA is TGTGCCAGAAGCCAGATTTGTAACCGAAGCTCCTACAATGAGCAGTTCTTC.

V usage is TRBV15 and J usage is TRBJ2-3; the D gene is possibly TRBD1 (6 bases). In germline, CDR1 is LNHNV, CDR2 YYDKDF (reference sequence). V lost 2 bases and J 2 bases, leaving 11 bases between the germline ends. CDR3 length: 15 residues. CDR3 region: CATSRIGQPTDTQYF. Here the CDR3 DNA reads TGTGCCACCAGCAGAATCGGACAGCCCACAGATACGCAGTATTTT.

The CDR3 DNA follows: TGTGCCAGCAGCCGCGGACAGACGCTCACAGATACGCAGTATTTT. Its protein is CASSRGQTLTDTQYF. The genes are TRBV6-5 and TRBJ2-3; D may be TRBD1 (6 bases). With 6 bases removed from V and 2 bases from J, the gap between germline ends came to 15 bases. This CDR3 has 15 amino acids. Germline CDR1 and CDR2: MNHEY and SVGAGI.

This chain uses TRBV9 with TRBJ1-1; 9 bases are shared with TRBD1. CDR1 is SGDLS, CDR2 YYNGEE, per germline. The CDR3 has 16 residues. Losses at the gene ends were 4 bases for V and 5 bases for J; bases not matched to a gene: 12. CDR3 residues: CASSLRAGQGNTEAFF. In DNA, the CDR3 is TGTGCCAGCAGCCTTAGGGCGGGACAGGGAAATACTGAAGCTTTCTTT.

The genes are TRBV7-9 and TRBJ1-3, with a tentative D call TRBD1 (6 bases). Germline CDR1 SEHNR, CDR2 FQNEAQ (reference sequence). The CDR3 loop spans 15 amino acids. The V end was cut by 4 bases, the J end by 0 bases, with 10 bases between. CDR3 bases: TGTGCCAGCAGCTCCCGGGACAACTCTGGAAACACCATATATTTT. Translated: CASSSRDNSGNTIYF.

This rearrangement joins TRBV19 to TRBJ2-3; D perhaps matches TRBD1 (6 bases). Germline V gives CDR1 LNHDA, CDR2 SQIVND (reference sequence). V lost 4 bases, J lost 4 bases, and 15 bases lay in between. The CDR3 is made up of 15 amino acids. The DNA of the CDR3 is TGTGCCAGTAGTACCTCAGGGACATCCGCAGATACGCAGTATTTT. Translating it yields CASSTSGTSADTQYF.

The chain uses TRBV11-1 and TRBJ2-2; perhaps TRBD2 as D (5 bases). Germline values: CDR1 SGHAT, CDR2 FQDESV (reference sequence). Trimming cost V 5 bases and J 5 bases, with 12 bases left between them. The CDR3 is made up of 14 amino acids. Here the CDR3 reads CASSPYGVTGELFF. The CDR3 bases are TGTGCCAGCAGCCCGTACGGGGTTACCGGGGAGCTGTTTTTT.

The chain has TRBV30 and TRBJ1-2, with D hard to call. The CDR3 spans 12 residues. Germline CDR1 GTSNPN, CDR2 SVGIG (reference sequence). V dropped 8 bases and J dropped 4 bases, with 14 bases sitting between them. CDR3 DNA: TGTGCCGTAGCCAAGGAATTCTATGGCTACACCTTC. Encoded protein: CAVAKEFYGYTF.

The chain couples TRBV27 to TRBJ1-2; 8 positions agree with TRBD1. V shed 5 bases and J 3 bases; nucleotides not matched to a gene: 8. The CDR3 totals 15 residues. From germline, CDR1 is MNHEY and CDR2 SMNVEV (reference sequence). The CDR3 loop reads CASSRRQGRDYGYTF. As DNA, the CDR3 is TGTGCCAGCAGTAGAAGACAGGGGAGAGACTATGGCTACACCTTC.

The V and J genes are TRBV2 and TRBJ2-3; D perhaps matches TRBD2 (6 bases). Trimming removed 2 bases at V and 4 bases at J, with 7 bases between. The germline CDR1 and CDR2 sequences are SNHLY and FYNNEI. The CDR3 has 13 amino acids. CDR3 nucleotide sequence: TGTGCCAGCAGTGAACGGGGGTCAGATACGCAGTATTTT. Amino acids: CASSERGSDTQYF.

The DNA of the CDR3 is TGTGCCAGCAGGAAAAGGAACGTGAGGATCGATTCCTACGAGCAGTACTTC. Amino acids: CASRKRNVRIDSYEQYF. The rearrangement links TRBV21-1 to TRBJ2-7; the table's D call, TRBD2, was not checked against the DNA. TRBV21-1 is designated a pseudogene. The CDR3 loop spans 17 amino acids.

The V gene is TRBV19, the J gene TRBJ1-6; perhaps TRBD1 as D (6 bases). Germline V gives CDR1 LNHDA, CDR2 SQIVND (reference sequence). The CDR3 runs to 13 residues. Trimming took 10 bases from V and 7 from J, leaving 14 bases between them. Here the CDR3 reads CATRPGVNSPLHF. DNA of the CDR3: TGTGCCACCCGGCCAGGGGTAAATTCACCCCTCCACTTT.

The chain uses TRBV9 and TRBJ2-3; D may be TRBD2 (5 bases). V dropped 4 bases and J dropped 12 bases, with 24 bases sitting between them. Germline lookup yields CDR1 SGDLS and CDR2 YYNGEE. The CDR3 has 15 amino acids. The CDR3: CASSTMGRSGSIQYF. In DNA form, the CDR3 reads TGTGCCAGCAGCACAATGGGGAGATCGGGCTCCATCCAGTATTTT.

This clone appeared once. This chain joins TRBV19 and TRBJ2-3, with 7 bases matching TRBD1. J was trimmed by 2 bases and V by 6 bases; bases with no gene match: 2. The germline V gene has CDR1 LNHDA and CDR2 SQIVND (reference sequence). CDR3 size: 13 residues. The CDR3 sequence: CASRQGSTDTQYF. Here the CDR3 DNA reads TGTGCCAGTAGACAGGGGTCCACAGATACGCAGTATTTT.

This clone was counted a single time. The chain links TRBV7-9 to TRBJ1-3; 7 nucleotides match TRBD1. There are 14 residues in the CDR3. Trimming took 10 bases from V and 4 from J; bases not matched to a gene: 10. Germline V lookup: CDR1 SEHNR, CDR2 FQNEAQ (reference sequence). The CDR3 loop is CATTEGARGNTIYF. As DNA, the CDR3 is TGTGCCACCACCGAGGGGGCGCGGGGAAACACCATATATTTT.

The chain recombines TRBV19 with TRBJ1-4; TRBD1 aligns across 8 bases. With 7 bases clipped from V and 7 bases from J, the junction kept 8 bases outside the gene matches. The CDR3 consists of 14 residues. Per the germline V gene, CDR1 is LNHDA and CDR2 is SQIVND (reference sequence). CDR3 bases: TGTGCCAGTAAGAAGAGTGGGACAGGTGAAAAACTGTTTTTT. It specifies CASKKSGTGEKLFF.

The chain links TRBV6-6 to TRBJ1-6, with D possibly TRBD1 on 6 matching bases. The CDR3 extends over 14 amino acids. Germline V gene sequence: CDR1 MNHNY, CDR2 SVGAGI (reference sequence). The V and J ends lost 7 bases and 6 bases respectively, with 13 bases between them. Here the CDR3 reads CASIMDSFNSPLHF. DNA for the CDR3: TGTGCCAGCATCATGGACAGCTTTAATTCACCCCTCCACTTT.

The V and J genes are TRBV27 and TRBJ2-1, with TRBD2 matching 7 bases. J was trimmed by 4 bases and V by 3 bases; bases with no gene match: 6. Germline V gene data show CDR1 as MNHEY and CDR2 as SMNVEV (reference sequence). The CDR3 loop spans 15 amino acids. This chain's CDR3 is CASSLASGLYNEQFF. CDR3 nucleotides: TGTGCCAGCAGTTTGGCTAGCGGTCTGTACAATGAGCAGTTCTTC.

V is TRBV7-3 and J is TRBJ2-7, with a tentative D call TRBD1 (6 bases). V lost 1 base and J lost 3, with 13 bases in between. Looked up from germline, CDR1 is SGHTA and CDR2 is FQGTGA. CDR3 length equals 15 residues. CDR3 protein: CASSLNWGPNYEQYF. The CDR3 DNA reads as TGTGCCAGCAGCTTAAATTGGGGGCCCAACTACGAGCAGTACTTC. The whole variable domain, filled in from reference TRBV7-3 and TRBJ2-7, reads GAGVSQTPSNKVTEKGKYVELRCDPISGHTALYWYRQSLGQGPEFLIYFQGTGAADDSGLPNDRFFAVRPEGSVSTLKIQRTERGDSAVYLCASSLNWGPNYEQYFGPGTRLTVT.

In this sample, this clone turned up once. The chain employs TRBV4-2 and TRBJ2-1, with 7 nucleotides matching TRBD2. The CDR3 sequence is 15 residues long. Germline CDR1 is LGHNA and CDR2 is YNFKEQ. V was pared by 1 base and J by 2 bases, with 2 bases of the junction left unmatched. The chain's CDR3 is CASSQASGTYNEQFF. DNA for the CDR3: TGTGCCAGCAGCCAAGCTAGCGGCACCTACAATGAGCAGTTCTTC.

This chain joins TRBV15 and TRBJ1-3, with TRBD1 as a possible D gene (5 bases). The CDR3 spans 17 residues. V was cut by 1 base and J by 1 base, with 14 bases left in between. Germline V gene lookup returns CDR1 LNHNV and CDR2 YYDKDF (reference sequence). CDR3 sequence (DNA): TGTGCCACCAGCAGAGCGTCAGGGCGTTTTTCTGGAAACACCATATATTTT. Encoded protein: CATSRASGRFSGNTIYF. The full variable domain, in which reference TRBV15 and TRBJ1-3 provide the parts outside the CDR3, is DAMVIQNPRYQVTQFGKPVTLSCSQTLNHNVMYWYQQKSSQAPKLLFHYYDKDFNNEADTPDNFQSRRPNTSFCFLDIRSPGLGDTAMYLCATSRASGRFSGNTIYFGEGSWLTVV.

The rearrangement joins TRBV7-3 to TRBJ1-6, with a tentative D call TRBD1 (5 bases). Germline CDR1 SGHTA, CDR2 FQGTGA. Trimming removed 5 bases from V and 6 bases from J, with 8 bases in between. This CDR3 spans 13 amino acids. The CDR3: CASSDGGNSPLHF. The DNA of the CDR3 is TGTGCCAGCAGCGACGGGGGTAATTCACCCCTCCACTTT.

The V gene is TRBV27, the J gene TRBJ1-3; no clear D gene. This CDR3 has 15 residues. The germline V gene has CDR1 MNHEY and CDR2 SMNVEV (reference sequence). V was clipped by 2 bases and J by 0 bases, with 8 bases between them. The CDR3 DNA sequence: TGTGCCAGCAGTTTAAAGGCTAGCTCTGGAAACACCATATATTTT. Its translation: CASSLKASSGNTIYF.